These T cell receptor beta chains were read from a single sample in a study of blood T cell repertoires in COVID-19. This table comes from immunoSEQ multiplex PCR, and its TCRdb copy is limited to in-frame clones, with some not included. The sample lists roughly 310,000 clones, approximately 90% occurring once. Sequenced sample: peripheral blood. Receptors originate from a woman between 45 and 65 years old with active or convalescent COVID-19. CDR3s include the opening cysteine and the closing phenylalanine or tryptophan. Each record gives: clone size, D gene, V gene, J gene, CDR3 protein, CDR3 DNA. The D gene is left open where the match is weak. Expanded clones get a size class; other rows say once, few or many, or leave the size out.

abundance: NA; d_gene: NA; v_gene: TRBV11-3; j_gene: TRBJ1-1; CDR3aa: CASSLRGEETEAFF; CDR3nt: TGTGCCAGCAGCTTACGAGGGGAGGAAACTGAAGCTTTCTTT
abundance: NA; d_gene: TRBD1; v_gene: TRBV27; j_gene: TRBJ2-2; CDR3aa: CASSSSDRGFRELFF; CDR3nt: TGTGCCAGCAGTTCATCCGACAGGGGATTCCGGGAGCTGTTTTTT
abundance: NA; d_gene: NA; v_gene: TRBV12-3/TRBV12-4; j_gene: TRBJ1-2; CDR3aa: CASSLGAYYGYTF; CDR3nt: TGTGCCAGCAGTTTAGGGGCCTACTATGGCTACACCTTC
abundance: NA; d_gene: NA; v_gene: TRBV5-1; j_gene: TRBJ2-7; CDR3aa: CASSFLTASYEQYF; CDR3nt: TGCGCCAGCAGCTTCCTGACAGCTTCCTACGAGCAGTACTTC
abundance: NA; d_gene: NA; v_gene: TRBV7-9; j_gene: TRBJ2-3; CDR3aa: CASSLVQGYTDTQYF; CDR3nt: TGTGCCAGCAGCTTAGTCCAGGGGTACACAGATACGCAGTATTTT
abundance: NA; d_gene: NA; v_gene: TRBV18; j_gene: TRBJ1-2; CDR3aa: CASSPWTIQVGYTF; CDR3nt: TGTGCCAGCTCACCCTGGACAATCCAGGTGGGCTACACCTTC
abundance: NA; d_gene: TRBD1; v_gene: TRBV6-4; j_gene: TRBJ1-5; CDR3aa: CASSEDRGNQPQHF; CDR3nt: TGTGCCAGCAGTGAGGACAGGGGCAATCAGCCCCAGCATTTT
abundance: NA; d_gene: NA; v_gene: TRBV18; j_gene: TRBJ1-5; CDR3aa: CASSPGSMYSNQPQHF; CDR3nt: TGTGCCAGCTCACCCGGTAGTATGTATAGCAATCAGCCCCAGCATTTT
abundance: NA; d_gene: NA; v_gene: TRBV7-6; j_gene: TRBJ1-1; CDR3aa: CASSSPGGTNTEAFF; CDR3nt: TGTGCCAGCAGCTCACCTGGGGGGACGAACACTGAAGCTTTCTTT
abundance: NA; d_gene: NA; v_gene: TRBV29-1; j_gene: TRBJ1-4; CDR3aa: CSVGGGAESEKLFF; CDR3nt: TGCAGCGTCGGAGGAGGTGCGGAATCGGAAAAACTGTTTTTT
abundance: NA; d_gene: TRBD1; v_gene: TRBV3-1/TRBV3-2; j_gene: TRBJ2-7; CDR3aa: CASSQSGTGVEQYF; CDR3nt: TGTGCCAGCAGCCAATCCGGGACAGGGGTCGAGCAGTACTTC
abundance: NA; d_gene: NA; v_gene: TRBV6-6; j_gene: TRBJ2-5; CDR3aa: CASSYVRSLMETQYF; CDR3nt: TGTGCCAGCAGTTACGTCAGGTCTCTCATGGAGACCCAGTACTTC
abundance: NA; d_gene: TRBD1; v_gene: TRBV28; j_gene: TRBJ1-6; CDR3aa: CASMGTGGIGSPLHF; CDR3nt: TGTGCCAGCATGGGGACAGGGGGCATCGGGTCACCCCTCCACTTT
abundance: NA; d_gene: TRBD1; v_gene: TRBV5-1; j_gene: TRBJ1-2; CDR3aa: CASSLTQGALGYTF; CDR3nt: TGCGCCAGCAGCTTAACCCAGGGGGCGTTAGGCTACACCTTC
abundance: NA; d_gene: NA; v_gene: TRBV12-3/TRBV12-4; j_gene: TRBJ1-1; CDR3aa: CASSSSGGREAFF; CDR3nt: TGTGCCAGCAGTTCATCGGGGGGCCGTGAAGCTTTCTTT
abundance: NA; d_gene: NA; v_gene: TRBV19; j_gene: TRBJ1-1; CDR3aa: CASSIGEGYEAFF; CDR3nt: TGTGCCAGTAGTATTGGGGAGGGTTATGAAGCTTTCTTT
abundance: NA; d_gene: NA; v_gene: TRBV29-1; j_gene: TRBJ1-2; CDR3aa: CSVEDAIPGLYGYTF; CDR3nt: TGCAGCGTTGAAGATGCCATTCCGGGTCTCTATGGCTACACCTTC
abundance: NA; d_gene: NA; v_gene: TRBV3-1/TRBV3-2; j_gene: TRBJ2-7; CDR3aa: CASSQDQRVGEQYF; CDR3nt: TGTGCCAGCAGCCAAGATCAGCGGGTGGGGGAGCAGTACTTC
abundance: NA; d_gene: NA; v_gene: TRBV25-1; j_gene: TRBJ1-2; CDR3aa: CASSESGGYTF; CDR3nt: TGTGCCAGCAGTGAATCCGGGGGCTACACCTTC
abundance: NA; d_gene: TRBD1; v_gene: TRBV5-1; j_gene: TRBJ1-4; CDR3aa: CASSLVGTGANEKLFF; CDR3nt: TGCGCCAGCAGCTTGGTAGGGACAGGGGCTAATGAAAAACTGTTTTTT
abundance: NA; d_gene: TRBD1; v_gene: TRBV10-3; j_gene: TRBJ1-2; CDR3aa: CAITIDRGYSGYTF; CDR3nt: TGTGCCATCACCATAGACAGGGGTTACAGTGGCTACACCTTC
abundance: NA; d_gene: TRBD1; v_gene: TRBV7-6; j_gene: TRBJ1-1; CDR3aa: CASSFRQGSYTEAFF; CDR3nt: TGTGCCAGCAGCTTTAGACAGGGGTCGTACACTGAAGCTTTCTTT
abundance: NA; d_gene: NA; v_gene: TRBV7-9; j_gene: TRBJ1-3; CDR3aa: CASSRTTTGNTIYF; CDR3nt: TGTGCCAGCAGCCGGACGACTACTGGAAACACCATATATTTT
abundance: NA; d_gene: NA; v_gene: TRBV6-5; j_gene: TRBJ1-1; CDR3aa: CASSPGQFMNTEAFF; CDR3nt: TGTGCCAGCAGCCCCGGACAGTTTATGAACACTGAAGCTTTCTTT
abundance: NA; d_gene: NA; v_gene: TRBV18; j_gene: TRBJ1-5; CDR3aa: CASSPEVGGSGPQHF; CDR3nt: TGTGCCAGCTCACCAGAGGTTGGCGGGTCGGGGCCCCAGCATTTT
abundance: NA; d_gene: TRBD1; v_gene: TRBV27; j_gene: TRBJ1-1; CDR3aa: CASSAHRGGKTEAFF; CDR3nt: TGTGCCAGCAGTGCCCACAGGGGTGGGAAGACTGAAGCTTTCTTT
abundance: NA; d_gene: TRBD2; v_gene: TRBV2; j_gene: TRBJ2-1; CDR3aa: CASSEASGTYNEQFF; CDR3nt: TGTGCCAGCAGTGAAGCTAGCGGGACCTACAATGAGCAGTTCTTC
abundance: NA; d_gene: TRBD1; v_gene: TRBV4-2; j_gene: TRBJ1-6; CDR3aa: CASSQVGIAGDSSPLHF; CDR3nt: TGTGCCAGCAGCCAAGTTGGTATCGCAGGGGACAGTTCACCCCTCCACTTT
abundance: NA; d_gene: NA; v_gene: TRBV5-1; j_gene: TRBJ2-7; CDR3aa: CASSLVWASYEQYF; CDR3nt: TGCGCCAGCAGCTTGGTATGGGCTTCCTACGAGCAGTACTTC
abundance: NA; d_gene: TRBD1; v_gene: TRBV30; j_gene: TRBJ2-6; CDR3aa: CAWSPGTAAGANVLTF; CDR3nt: TGTGCCTGGAGTCCCGGGACAGCTGCTGGGGCCAACGTCCTGACTTTC
abundance: NA; d_gene: NA; v_gene: TRBV4-3; j_gene: TRBJ1-2; CDR3aa: CASSHDRTDYGYTF; CDR3nt: TGCGCCAGCAGCCATGACCGGACAGACTATGGCTACACCTTC
abundance: NA; d_gene: NA; v_gene: TRBV2; j_gene: TRBJ2-3; CDR3aa: CASSVESSTDTQYF; CDR3nt: TGTGCCAGCAGCGTAGAGAGCAGCACAGATACGCAGTATTTT
abundance: once; d_gene: NA; v_gene: TRBV4-3; j_gene: TRBJ2-1; CDR3aa: CASSQGRGIYNEQFF; CDR3nt: TGCGCCAGCAGCCAAGGTCGGGGGATCTACAATGAGCAGTTCTTC
abundance: NA; d_gene: NA; v_gene: TRBV19; j_gene: TRBJ1-5; CDR3aa: CASKGTGVPLAYGSNQPQHF; CDR3nt: TGTGCCAGTAAGGGAACGGGGGTACCGCTCGCCTACGGTAGCAATCAGCCCCAGCATTTT
abundance: NA; d_gene: NA; v_gene: TRBV6-2/TRBV6-3; j_gene: TRBJ1-3; CDR3aa: CASSVWTARGSRNTIYF; CDR3nt: TGTGCCAGCAGTGTATGGACAGCCCGAGGTAGTCGAAACACCATATATTTT
abundance: NA; d_gene: NA; v_gene: TRBV18; j_gene: TRBJ2-5; CDR3aa: CASSPAEETQYF; CDR3nt: TGTGCCAGCTCACCAGCGGAAGAGACCCAGTACTTC
abundance: NA; d_gene: NA; v_gene: TRBV27; j_gene: TRBJ1-4; CDR3aa: CASSSLDSGGEKLFF; CDR3nt: TGTGCCAGCAGTTCGCTGGACAGTGGGGGTGAAAAACTGTTTTTT
abundance: NA; d_gene: NA; v_gene: TRBV4-2; j_gene: TRBJ2-7; CDR3aa: CASSLSDLPYEQYF; CDR3nt: TGTGCCAGCAGCCTGTCTGACTTACCCTACGAGCAGTACTTC
abundance: few; d_gene: NA; v_gene: TRBV12-3/TRBV12-4; j_gene: TRBJ1-2; CDR3aa: CASSSVYGYTF; CDR3nt: TGTGCCAGCAGTTCGGTCTATGGCTACACCTTC
abundance: once; d_gene: NA; v_gene: TRBV28; j_gene: TRBJ2-7; CDR3aa: CASRSSGGFYEQYF; CDR3nt: TGTGCCAGCAGGAGTTCAGGGGGGTTTTACGAGCAGTACTTC
abundance: NA; d_gene: TRBD1; v_gene: TRBV5-1; j_gene: TRBJ2-7; CDR3aa: CASSLRQGEVQYF; CDR3nt: TGCGCCAGCAGCTTGAGACAGGGAGAGGTGCAGTACTTC
abundance: NA; d_gene: NA; v_gene: TRBV3-1/TRBV3-2; j_gene: TRBJ1-1; CDR3aa: CASSQDRDTEAFF; CDR3nt: TGTGCCAGCAGCCAAGATCGGGACACTGAAGCTTTCTTT
abundance: NA; d_gene: NA; v_gene: TRBV19; j_gene: TRBJ1-3; CDR3aa: CASIWGPGNTIYF; CDR3nt: TGTGCCAGTATTTGGGGGCCTGGAAACACCATATATTTT
abundance: NA; d_gene: TRBD2; v_gene: TRBV7-9; j_gene: TRBJ2-7; CDR3aa: CASSSLAGGYEQYF; CDR3nt: TGTGCCAGCAGCTCCCTAGCGGGAGGATACGAGCAGTACTTC
abundance: NA; d_gene: NA; v_gene: TRBV7-8; j_gene: TRBJ2-2; CDR3aa: CASSLGVAHTGELFF; CDR3nt: TGTGCCAGCAGCTTAGGAGTAGCTCACACCGGGGAGCTGTTTTTT
abundance: once; d_gene: NA; v_gene: TRBV19; j_gene: TRBJ1-5; CDR3aa: CASTTAGGNQPQHF; CDR3nt: TGTGCCAGTACTACGGCAGGGGGCAATCAGCCCCAGCATTTT
abundance: NA; d_gene: TRBD1; v_gene: TRBV4-2; j_gene: TRBJ1-1; CDR3aa: CASSPGTGGTEAFF; CDR3nt: TGTGCCAGCAGCCCGGGGACAGGTGGAACCGAAGCTTTCTTT
abundance: NA; d_gene: TRBD1; v_gene: TRBV19; j_gene: TRBJ1-1; CDR3aa: CASSSRQTGQAFF; CDR3nt: TGTGCCAGTAGCTCCCGTCAGACAGGGCAAGCTTTCTTT
abundance: NA; d_gene: TRBD1; v_gene: TRBV5-1; j_gene: TRBJ1-4; CDR3aa: CASSLVLSQGGIEKLFF; CDR3nt: TGCGCCAGCAGCTTGGTTCTCTCACAGGGGGGGATCGAAAAACTGTTTTTT
abundance: NA; d_gene: TRBD2; v_gene: TRBV9; j_gene: TRBJ2-2; CDR3aa: CASSVGSGREIVGELFF; CDR3nt: TGTGCCAGCAGCGTAGGGTCTGGGCGGGAGATTGTGGGGGAGCTGTTTTTT
abundance: NA; d_gene: TRBD1; v_gene: TRBV5-1; j_gene: TRBJ1-1; CDR3aa: CASSSRTGEAFF; CDR3nt: TGCGCCAGCAGCTCACGGACAGGAGAAGCTTTCTTT
abundance: NA; d_gene: NA; v_gene: TRBV7-6; j_gene: TRBJ1-5; CDR3aa: CASSLDGRVDQPQHF; CDR3nt: TGTGCCAGCAGCTTAGACGGCAGGGTAGATCAGCCCCAGCATTTT
abundance: NA; d_gene: TRBD2; v_gene: TRBV6-4; j_gene: TRBJ2-5; CDR3aa: CASWGEERGGQETQYF; CDR3nt: TGTGCCAGCTGGGGCGAGGAGCGGGGGGGTCAAGAGACCCAGTACTTC